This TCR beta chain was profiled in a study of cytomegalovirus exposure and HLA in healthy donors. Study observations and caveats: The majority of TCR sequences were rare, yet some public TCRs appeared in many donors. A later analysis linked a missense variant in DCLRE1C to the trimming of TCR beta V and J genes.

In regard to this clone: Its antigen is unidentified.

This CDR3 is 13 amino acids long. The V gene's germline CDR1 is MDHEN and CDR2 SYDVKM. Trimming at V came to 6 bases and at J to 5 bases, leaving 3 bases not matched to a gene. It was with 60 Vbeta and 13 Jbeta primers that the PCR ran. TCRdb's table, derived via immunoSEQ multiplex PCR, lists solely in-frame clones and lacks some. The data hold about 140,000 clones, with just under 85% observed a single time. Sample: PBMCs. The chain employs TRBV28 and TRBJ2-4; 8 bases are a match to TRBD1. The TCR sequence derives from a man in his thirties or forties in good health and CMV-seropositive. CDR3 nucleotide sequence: TGTGCCAGCAGGGCAGGGGGCGAAAACATTCAGTACTTC. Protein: CASRAGGENIQYF.